Presented here are 22 T cell receptor beta chains from one specimen sequenced in a study of spatial heterogeneity in lung cancer. General study findings and limits: Counts of expanded intratumoral alpha and beta TCRs tracked tumor mutation counts.

What these receptors recognize is not known. Each CDR3 protein gets one entry after TCRdb re-called the 5' RACE reads with MiXCR. The sample has about 28,000 distinct CDR3 sequences; roughly 7.2% are singletons. Documented time point: sample taken at primary tumor resection. Sequences were derived from lung tumor tissue, sampled at surgery. These receptors were obtained from a male donor with early-stage non-small cell lung cancer.

The chain carries TRBV4-1 and TRBJ2-7; 9 nucleotides agree with TRBD2. Trimming removed 4 bases from V and 1 base from J; junction bases left unmatched: 5. The V gene's germline CDR1 is MGHRA and CDR2 YSYEKL. The CDR3 contains 15 residues. The DNA for the CDR3 is TGCGCCAGCAGCCGCCAGCTAGCGGGGTCCTACGAGCAGTACTTC. Translated, it gives CASSRQLAGSYEQYF.

CDR3 in DNA: TGTGCCATCAGTGAGTCCTCGGGGCTGATCACAGATACGCAGTATTTT. Translated: CAISESSGLITDTQYF. The chain carries TRBV10-3 and TRBJ2-3, with D possibly called TRBD1 or TRBD2 (5 bases each). Germline lookup yields CDR1 ENHRY and CDR2 SYGVKD. CDR3 length: 16 residues. Trimming shortened V by 0 bases and J by 2 bases, and 12 bases separated the two germline ends.

This clonotype was recorded at least ten times. The V call is TRBV20-1, the J call TRBJ2-7, with 8 bases aligning to TRBD1. The CDR3 consists of 11 residues. Trimming at V came to 7 bases and at J to 6 bases, leaving 5 bases not matched to a gene. From germline, CDR1 is DFQATT and CDR2 SNEGSKA (reference sequence). This CDR3 reads CSVGQGLEQYF. DNA for the CDR3: TGCAGTGTCGGACAGGGACTCGAGCAGTACTTC.

Only a few counts were recorded for this clonotype. The chain joins TRBV4-2 to TRBJ1-2; D not certain. Germline V CDR1 and CDR2: LGHNA, YNFKEQ. With 2 bases removed from V and 5 bases from J, the gap between germline ends came to 15 bases. The CDR3 runs 15 residues. The CDR3 nucleotides are TGTGCCAGCAGCCAATCGCCGCCCGGAGAGTATGGCTACACCTTC. It specifies CASSQSPPGEYGYTF.

This clonotype has only a few counts. The chain joins TRBV20-1 to TRBJ1-2; D not resolved. CDR1 and CDR2 (germline): DFQATT, SNEGSKA (reference sequence). This CDR3 is 13 amino acids long. V shed 6 bases and J shed 2 bases, with 13 bases lying between them. CDR3 in DNA: TGCAGTGCCCTCACTCTGGGGAACTATGGCTACACCTTC. Protein sequence: CSALTLGNYGYTF.

This clonotype was found many times. The chain recombines TRBV19 with TRBJ1-2, with 7 bases aligning to TRBD1. Unmatched junction bases numbered 7, after V lost 8 bases and J lost 4 bases. This CDR3 is built from 13 residues. The germline gives CDR1 LNHDA, CDR2 SQIVND (reference sequence). The CDR3 protein is CASSKDRPYGYTF. CDR3 DNA: TGTGCCAGTTCCAAGGACAGGCCCTATGGCTACACCTTC.

This clonotype was observed many times. This chain uses TRBV2 with TRBJ1-1; 8 bases map to TRBD1. In germline, CDR1 is SNHLY, CDR2 FYNNEI. The V gene end was trimmed by 5 bases and the J gene end by 3 bases; junction bases not matched to a gene: 5. CDR3 length: 14 residues. This CDR3 is CASSRQGPDTEAFF. The CDR3 DNA is TGTGCCAGCAGTAGACAGGGGCCGGACACTGAAGCTTTCTTT.

This clonotype appeared a single time. V gene TRBV7-2 combines with J gene TRBJ2-3; TRBD1 is a possible D gene (5 bases). Germline V lookup: CDR1 SGHTA, CDR2 FQGNSA. This CDR3 has 14 residues. V shed 10 bases and J shed 2 bases, with 16 bases lying between them. The CDR3 DNA reads TGTGCCAACATCCAGGGCGGATACACAGATACGCAGTATTTT. Its protein is CANIQGGYTDTQYF.

This clonotype was detected only a few times. The junction does not match germline at one end; this may be a read error. The chain employs TRBV4-3 and TRBJ2-3; D ambiguous. This CDR3 region has 13 residues. Germline assignment: CDR1 LGHNA and CDR2 YSLEER. The CDR3 region has the DNA TGCGCCAGCAGCCAGCGAACAAAAGATATGCAGTATTTT. This encodes CASSQRTKDMQYF.

This clonotype appeared many times. The rearrangement links TRBV27 to TRBJ1-2, with D perhaps TRBD1 (5 bases). Germline assignment: CDR1 MNHEY and CDR2 SMNVEV (reference sequence). V was cut by 0 bases and J by 6 bases, with 11 bases left in between. This CDR3 has 14 amino acids. The CDR3 DNA reads TGTGCCAGCAGTTTATCAGGGACGGAAGATGGCTACACCTTC. Its protein is CASSLSGTEDGYTF.

This clonotype has a count of ten or more. This chain links TRBV12-3 or TRBV12-4 with TRBJ1-1; D possibly corresponds to TRBD1 (5 bases). The V and J ends lost 3 bases and 0 bases respectively, with 11 bases between them. This CDR3 is built from 15 residues. This CDR3 reads CASSLWGRVNTEAFF. CDR3 in DNA: TGTGCCAGCAGTTTGTGGGGCAGGGTGAACACTGAAGCTTTCTTT.

This clonotype was detected ten times or more. The rearrangement links TRBV14 to TRBJ2-1, with 12 bases aligning to TRBD2. Germline assignment: CDR1 SGHDN and CDR2 FVKESK. Germline trimming cut 1 base from V and 10 bases from J; bases unmatched to any gene: 11. The CDR3 has 17 amino acids. The chain's CDR3 is CASSQGLTSGGAEEQFF. Here the CDR3 DNA reads TGTGCCAGCAGCCAAGGCCTGACTAGCGGGGGTGCGGAAGAGCAGTTCTTC.

The J gene is TRBJ2-3, the V gene TRBV27, with 8 bases lining up with TRBD1. The length of the CDR3 is 15 residues. Trimming cost V 5 bases and J 2 bases; bases outside gene matches: 6. The V gene's germline CDR1 is MNHEY and CDR2 SMNVEV (reference sequence). CDR3 nucleotide sequence: TGTGCCAGCAGTACCAGACAGGGGTACACAGATACGCAGTATTTT. Translation gives CASSTRQGYTDTQYF.

The rearrangement uses TRBV29-1 and TRBJ2-5; 10 bases match TRBD1. V lost 6 bases to trimming and J lost 3 bases; unmatched junction nucleotides: 4. The length of the CDR3 is 13 residues. Per the germline V gene, CDR1 is SQVTM and CDR2 is ANQGSEA. CDR3 in DNA: TGCAGCGTGGGACAGGGGCTGGAAGAGACCCAGTACTTC. Translating gives CSVGQGLEETQYF. The whole variable domain, filled in from reference TRBV29-1 and TRBJ2-5, reads SAVISQKPSRDICQRGTSLTIQCQVDSQVTMMFWYRQQPGQSLTLIATANQGSEATYESGFVIDKFPISRPNLTFSTLTVSNMSPEDSSIYLCSVGQGLEETQYFGPGTRLLVL.

J is TRBJ1-1 and V is TRBV18, with D possibly being TRBD1 (5 bases). Trimming stripped 0 bases from V and 9 bases from J, with 14 bases between. The CDR3 covers 14 residues. CDR1 is KGHSH, CDR2 LQKENI, per germline. Here the CDR3 DNA reads TGTGCCAGCTCACCACCAGGGGCGGAAATGAAAGCTTTCTTT. This encodes CASSPPGAEMKAFF.

This clonotype was counted ten times or more. The chain couples TRBV10-3 to TRBJ1-6, with TRBD1 matching 9 bases. Losses at the gene ends were 2 bases for V and 7 bases for J; bases not matched to a gene: 3. Per germline, CDR1 ENHRY and CDR2 SYGVKD. The CDR3 sequence is 15 residues long. CDR3 nucleotides: TGTGCCATCAGTGAGGCGGGACAGGGAAATTCACCCCTCCACTTT. Its protein is CAISEAGQGNSPLHF.

The rearrangement links TRBV5-1 to TRBJ1-3, with 8 bases matching TRBD1. The ends lost 3 bases at V and 0 bases at J; junction bases unmatched: 5. The CDR3 contains 16 residues. The germline V gene encodes CDR1 SGHRS and CDR2 YFSETQ. The DNA of the CDR3 is TGCGCCAGCAGCTCGTGGACAGGGAACTCTGGAAACACCATATATTTT. The encoded protein is CASSSWTGNSGNTIYF.

This clonotype was detected a few times. The chain uses TRBV18 and TRBJ2-5, with 7 bases aligning to TRBD1. V lost 2 bases, J lost 1 base, and 4 bases stayed unmatched. From germline, CDR1 is KGHSH and CDR2 LQKENI. The CDR3 consists of 15 residues. The CDR3 DNA follows: TGTGCCAGCTCACCAAGACAGGGAACCCAAGAGACCCAGTACTTC. Translating it yields CASSPRQGTQETQYF.

In its sample, this clonotype was seen many times. V gene TRBV5-1 combines with J gene TRBJ1-5; D is undetermined. Trimming took off 2 bases at V and 2 bases at J, with 8 bases between the two ends. The CDR3 runs 14 residues. Germline V gene sequence: CDR1 SGHRS, CDR2 YFSETQ. The DNA for the CDR3 is TGCGCCAGCAGCTTTTTCGGTGGCAATCAGCCCCAGCATTTT. The encoded protein is CASSFFGGNQPQHF.

This clonotype was detected many times. The chain has TRBV3-1 and TRBJ2-2; unclear D gene. The CDR3 consists of 14 residues. In germline, CDR1 is LGHDT, CDR2 YNNKEL (reference sequence). Trimming cost V 6 bases and J 2 bases, with 10 bases left between them. CDR3 in amino acids: CASSLGSNTGELFF. CDR3 DNA: TGTGCCAGCAGTTTGGGCTCCAACACCGGGGAGCTGTTTTTT.

This clonotype occurred many times. V usage is TRBV4-1 and J usage is TRBJ2-1, with 7 bases matching TRBD1. With V trimmed by 5 bases and J by 10 bases, 8 bases remained unmatched. The CDR3 runs to 13 residues. Germline assignment: CDR1 MGHRA and CDR2 YSYEKL. CDR3 protein: CASSLKQGTEQFF. The CDR3 DNA reads TGCGCCAGCAGCTTAAAACAGGGGACCGAGCAGTTCTTC.

By frequency in the sample, this clonotype is medium-sized. The chain is built from TRBV5-1 and TRBJ1-1; D is uncertain. This CDR3 has 15 residues. The germline V and J ends were trimmed by 1 base and 1 base, with 11 bases remaining between them. Germline V lookup: CDR1 SGHRS, CDR2 YFSETQ. This CDR3 reads CASSLSRLGNTEAFF. As DNA, the CDR3 is TGCGCCAGCAGCTTGTCGAGATTGGGGAACACTGAAGCTTTCTTT.